One sample yielded the 19 T cell receptor beta chains listed below, sequenced in a study of T cell changes during pregnancy in multiple sclerosis. The table came from immunoSEQ multiplex PCR; TCRdb's copy has only in-frame clones and leaves some out. Here the sample spans 100,000 or so clones, around 93% being singletons. Sequenced here: peripheral blood, sampled before pregnancy. Receptors originate from a female donor with multiple sclerosis, enrolled in a pregnancy study.

V is TRBV30 and J is TRBJ1-5, with 7 nucleotides matching TRBD1. Germline trimming cut 5 bases from V and 6 bases from J; bases unmatched to any gene: 10. Germline V gene sequence: CDR1 GTSNPN, CDR2 SVGIG (reference sequence). This CDR3 comprises 14 residues. The CDR3 reads CAWESGQGVQPQHF. The CDR3 coding sequence is TGTGCCTGGGAGTCGGGGCAGGGGGTTCAGCCCCAGCATTTT.

This clone was recorded once. The chain employs TRBV30 and TRBJ1-4; a weak D match, TRBD1 (6 bases). Germline values: CDR1 GTSNPN, CDR2 SVGIG (reference sequence). V lost 2 bases and J 0 bases, leaving 10 bases between the germline ends. CDR3 length: 15 amino acids. The CDR3 bases are TGTGCCTGGAGTACCCCAGGGGCAACTAATGAAAAACTGTTTTTT. Translating it yields CAWSTPGATNEKLFF.

The chain couples TRBV6-1 to TRBJ2-5; D gene ambiguous. The V gene lost 8 bases and the J gene lost 0 bases, with 10 bases spanning the gap. CDR3 length: 13 residues. Looked up from germline, CDR1 is MNHNS and CDR2 is SASEGT. The CDR3 is CASAKEYQETQYF. The CDR3 region has the DNA TGTGCCAGCGCGAAGGAGTACCAAGAGACCCAGTACTTC.

The chain joins TRBV28 to TRBJ2-5; 9 nucleotides line up with TRBD1. This CDR3 comprises 16 residues. The ends lost 1 base at V and 5 bases at J; junction bases unmatched: 8. CDR1 and CDR2 from the germline V gene are MDHEN and SYDVKM. The CDR3 is CASSLFSGQGDETQYF. Written as DNA, the CDR3 is TGTGCCAGCAGTTTATTTTCGGGACAGGGCGATGAGACCCAGTACTTC.

The genes are TRBV29-1 and TRBJ1-2; TRBD1 aligns across 10 bases. CDR1 is SQVTM and CDR2 is ANQGSEA in the germline V gene. The J segment lost 4 bases and the V segment lost 5 bases, leaving 4 bases of the junction unmatched. There are 13 residues in the CDR3. In DNA, the CDR3 is TGCAGCGTTCTGACAGGGGGCGCCTATGGCTACACCTTC. It is translated as CSVLTGGAYGYTF.

V is TRBV5-1 and J is TRBJ1-2; D remains ambiguous. Trimming removed 2 bases at V and 6 bases at J, with 17 bases between. Germline V gene lookup returns CDR1 SGHRS and CDR2 YFSETQ. The CDR3 runs to 15 residues. In nucleotides, the CDR3 is TGCGCCAGCAGCTTACTGTTTGTGAGGGAGGATGGCTACACCTTC. Protein sequence: CASSLLFVREDGYTF.

The V call is TRBV2, the J call TRBJ2-6; the D is unclear. This CDR3 spans 14 amino acids. Germline-derived CDR1 and CDR2 are SNHLY and FYNNEI. V dropped 6 bases and J dropped 0 bases, with 6 bases sitting between them. The CDR3 bases are TGTGCCAGCAGCCTTAACTCTGGGGCCAACGTCCTGACTTTC. This gives the protein CASSLNSGANVLTF.

The rearrangement uses TRBV7-5 and TRBJ1-2; TRBD1, the table's D call, lacks a check against the DNA. TRBV7-5 corresponds to a pseudogene. This CDR3 is built from 17 residues. The CDR3 DNA reads as TGTGTCAGAAGCCCGATCGGGACAGGGGGCGTCGACTATGGCTACACCTTC. Translation: CVRSPIGTGGVDYGYTF.

This chain uses TRBV18 with TRBJ2-7; TRBD2 is a possible D gene (6 bases). Germline lookup yields CDR1 KGHSH and CDR2 LQKENI. The CDR3 loop spans 15 amino acids. V gave up 2 bases and J gave up 0 bases, with 11 bases separating them. DNA of the CDR3: TGTGCCAGCTCACCATTCCCCGGGAGCTCCTACGAGCAGTACTTC. This encodes CASSPFPGSSYEQYF.

The genes are TRBV30 and TRBJ2-3; the D gene is possibly TRBD2 (6 bases). Trimming pared 3 bases from V and 6 bases from J, leaving 7 bases between. The V gene's germline CDR1 is GTSNPN and CDR2 SVGIG (reference sequence). There are 11 residues in the CDR3. The CDR3 region is CAWSGGDTQYF. The CDR3 DNA is TGTGCCTGGAGCGGAGGGGATACGCAGTATTTT.

The J gene is TRBJ1-1, the V gene TRBV7-2, with D tentatively TRBD1 (6 bases). Germline-derived CDR1 and CDR2 are SGHTA and FQGNSA. The CDR3 length is 14 residues. V shed 0 bases and J shed 4 bases, with 9 bases lying between them. The CDR3 DNA is TGTGCCAGCAGCTTAGCTGGCAGGGGCACTGAAGCTTTCTTT. Protein product: CASSLAGRGTEAFF.

This clone was detected only once. V usage is TRBV5-1 and J usage is TRBJ2-2; the match to TRBD2 covers 9 bases. Germline CDR1 and CDR2: SGHRS and YFSETQ. This CDR3 comprises 18 residues. Trimming at V came to 4 bases and at J to 2 bases, leaving 12 bases not matched to a gene. The CDR3 spells CASSRIKTGTSNTGELFF. The CDR3 nucleotides are TGCGCCAGCAGCCGGATTAAAACCGGGACTAGCAACACCGGGGAGCTGTTTTTT.

On this clone: The junction departs from germline at one end; a sequencing error may be responsible. The chain links TRBV6-5 to TRBJ2-2, with D maybe TRBD1 (5 bases). The CDR3 runs 15 residues. Germline V lookup: CDR1 MNHEY, CDR2 SVGAGI. DNA of the CDR3: TGTGCCAGCAGTTACTCGGCAGGGAACCCCGGGGAGCTGTTTTTT. Its protein product is CASSYSAGNPGELFF.

The V and J genes are TRBV11-3 and TRBJ2-5; unclear D gene. In germline, CDR1 is SGHNT, CDR2 YENEEA. The V and J ends lost 0 bases and 2 bases respectively, with 16 bases between them. The CDR3 extends over 17 amino acids. The CDR3 nucleotides read TGTGCCAGCAGCTTAGAAACGCGTGAACCCCTTCAAGAGACCCAGTACTTC. Translated, it gives CASSLETREPLQETQYF.

This chain joins TRBV28 and TRBJ2-7; 9 positions agree with TRBD1. The CDR3 consists of 16 residues. Germline CDR1 and CDR2: MDHEN and SYDVKM. V lost 6 bases and J lost 3; bases outside the gene matches: 12. CDR3 sequence reads: CASSPLAGQGLYEQYF. The CDR3 region has the DNA TGTGCCAGCAGCCCCTTGGCGGGACAGGGTCTCTACGAGCAGTACTTC.

CDR3 region: CASSALTGGAEQYF. The CDR3 DNA reads TGTGCCAGCAGCGCACTTACAGGGGGCGCCGAGCAGTACTTC. The V call is TRBV9, the J call TRBJ2-7; 9 bases match TRBD1. This CDR3 is built from 14 residues. Trimming at V came to 3 bases and at J to 6 bases, leaving 7 bases not matched to a gene. Germline V gene data show CDR1 as SGDLS and CDR2 as YYNGEE.

The genes are TRBV5-4 and TRBJ1-2, with D unresolved. The ends were cut back, 0 bases at V and 7 bases at J, with 10 bases in the middle. The CDR3 is made up of 13 amino acids. Germline CDR1 is SGHNT and CDR2 is YYREEE (reference sequence). The CDR3 nucleotides read TGTGCCAGCAGCTTGGTAGCTACTGGTGGCTACACCTTC. Translation: CASSLVATGGYTF. Together with reference TRBV5-4 and TRBJ1-2, the CDR3 gives the full variable domain: ETGVTQSPTHLIKTRGQQVTLRCSSQSGHNTVSWYQQALGQGPQFIFQYYREEENGRGNFPPRFSGLQFPNYSSELNVNALELDDSALYLCASSLVATGGYTFGSGTRLTVV.

The chain recombines TRBV30 with TRBJ1-1; D is unresolved. The CDR3 spans 11 residues. Germline lookup yields CDR1 GTSNPN and CDR2 SVGIG (reference sequence). Deletions cut 5 bases from V and 6 bases from J, with 10 bases between. CDR3 nucleotide sequence: TGTGCCTGGGGGTTAAGCGCTGAAGCTTTCTTT. This codes for CAWGLSAEAFF. Variable domain in full (rest from reference TRBV30 and TRBJ1-1): SQTIHQWPATLVQPVGSPLSLECTVEGTSNPNLYWYRQAAGRGLQLLFYSVGIGQISSEVPQNLSASRPQDRQFILSSKKLLLSDSGFYLCAWGLSAEAFFGQGTRLTVV.

This clone has just a few counts. V is TRBV18 and J is TRBJ2-2; tentatively, D is TRBD1 (6 bases). The CDR3 has 19 amino acids. V gave up 2 bases and J gave up 3 bases, with 22 bases separating them. Per the germline V gene, CDR1 is KGHSH and CDR2 is LQKENI. For the CDR3, the DNA is TGTGCCAGCTCACCAACGAGACAGGCGTGGGGTTCCCACACCGGGGAGCTGTTTTTT. Translating it yields CASSPTRQAWGSHTGELFF.